This TCR beta chain was sequenced in a study of shared clonotypes between healthy human individuals. Background on the study: The composition of the donors was a couple of women and a few men aged 18 to 49. Overall study results and limits: Among non-shared clonotypes, generation probabilities were lower than among those shared by all four donors.

An approximately 220 ng quantity of DNA, tens of thousands of T cell genomes, went into the sorted-subset replicate PCRs. Clones were sequenced by immunoSEQ multiplex PCR, and TCRdb holds only the in-frame ones, with some missing. The sample lists about 1 million clones, around 78% occurring once. To note about this clone: As yet, its antigen is unknown.

Between the trimmed V and J ends, which lost 4 bases and 4 bases, there was a span of 15 bases. This CDR3 comprises 14 residues. The germline V gene encodes CDR1 SGHRS and CDR2 YFSETQ. The sequence was collected from a man younger than 30 in good health. Some clones in this sample may be carry-over from other donors' samples. The rearrangement links TRBV5-1 to TRBJ2-7; perhaps TRBD2 as D (6 bases). The sample taken for sequencing was memory CD4+ T cells from PBMCs. Subset noted: CD45RA-negative fraction. The chain's CDR3 is CASSRETGDYEQYF. For the CDR3, the DNA is TGCGCCAGCAGCCGGGAGACGGGAGATTACGAGCAGTACTTC.